The clone carrying this TCR beta chain showed up many times. No antigen is known for it. These data originate in a study of Graves' ophthalmopathy and Graves' hyperthyroidism. General study points: From stable hyperthyroidism, ophthalmopathy was separated by a 13-signature model with 85% to 90% sensitivity and 75% to 84% specificity. A majority of expanded thyroid clonotypes exceeding 0.001 frequency were likewise present in blood.

Amplification of TCR beta CDR3 regions used RNA transcripts. A first-round RT-PCR used HTBI primers, followed by a second-round multiplex PCR. TCRdb re-called the multiplex PCR reads through MiXCR, storing one row per CDR3 protein. The sample yields approximately 210,000 distinct CDR3 sequences, approximately 21% seen once. The CDR3 loop spans 14 amino acids. The V end was cut by 0 bases, the J end by 3 bases, with 12 bases between. Germline CDR1 DFQATT, CDR2 SNEGSKA (reference sequence). Uncontrolled infections, other autoimmune diseases, pregnancy or lactation barred patients from enrollment. The chain joins TRBV20-1 to TRBJ2-7; D uncertain. The sequence was collected from a woman between 50 and 59 years old with Graves' ophthalmopathy. What was sequenced was peripheral blood. CDR3 coding DNA: TGCAGTGCTAGAGATGAGTTCCATCTCTACGAGCAGTACTTC. Protein sequence: CSARDEFHLYEQYF.